Listed below are T cell receptor beta chains from one sample, sequenced in a study of response to subunit inactivated influenza vaccine. Each CDR3 protein is one row after TCRdb ran MiXCR on the RT-PCR reads. Among roughly 700,000 distinct CDR3 sequences listed, approximately 14% were seen once. Specimen: PBMCs from blood, collected roughly 13 days after vaccination. The source is a man aged 50 or older who received an inactivated influenza vaccine. The CDR3 runs from the conserved cysteine through the conserved F or W. A D gene is named only where the DNA matches it firmly. Size tells how often a clone was seen (once, few, many) or the class of an expanded clone, and some rows leave it out.

>-|-|TRBV20-1|TRBJ2-3
CSARVSTSTDTQYF
TGCAGTGCTAGAGTGTCCACTAGCACAGATACGCAGTATTTT
>-|-|TRBV7-2|TRBJ2-5
CASSLANVFAETQYF
TGTGCCAGCAGCTTAGCTAACGTGTTCGCAGAGACCCAGTACTTC
>many|-|TRBV5-6|TRBJ2-7
CASSRDRNYEQYF
TGTGCCAGCAGCCGGGACCGAAATTACGAGCAGTACTTC
>few|-|TRBV11-1|TRBJ2-1
CASSPSRPTAGQSYNEQFF
TGTGCCAGCAGCCCTAGTAGGCCTACCGCGGGACAGTCCTACAATGAGCAGTTCTTC
>many|TRBD1|TRBV4-3|TRBJ1-2
CASSTRTGVGGYTF
TGCGCCAGCAGCACCCGGACAGGGGTTGGAGGCTACACCTTC
>many|-|TRBV5-1|TRBJ2-7
CASSLSGDTYEQYF
TGCGCCAGCAGCTTATCTGGGGACACTTACGAGCAGTACTTC
>few|-|TRBV3-1|TRBJ2-1
CASSPTPDEQFF
TGTGCCAGCAGCCCAACGCCCGACGAGCAGTTCTTC
>-|-|TRBV6-2/TRBV6-3|TRBJ1-1
CASSRSPGRMNTEAFF
TGTGCCAGCAGTCGGTCCCCAGGGCGGATGAACACTGAAGCTTTCTTT
>-|TRBD2|TRBV6-2/TRBV6-3|TRBJ2-7
CASSTLPSGSSYEQYF
TGTGCCAGCAGCACCCTCCCTAGCGGGAGCAGCTACGAGCAGTACTTC
>-|-|TRBV7-9|TRBJ2-3
CASSPRPGGTDTQYF
TGTGCCAGCAGCCCCCGACCGGGAGGCACAGATACGCAGTATTTT